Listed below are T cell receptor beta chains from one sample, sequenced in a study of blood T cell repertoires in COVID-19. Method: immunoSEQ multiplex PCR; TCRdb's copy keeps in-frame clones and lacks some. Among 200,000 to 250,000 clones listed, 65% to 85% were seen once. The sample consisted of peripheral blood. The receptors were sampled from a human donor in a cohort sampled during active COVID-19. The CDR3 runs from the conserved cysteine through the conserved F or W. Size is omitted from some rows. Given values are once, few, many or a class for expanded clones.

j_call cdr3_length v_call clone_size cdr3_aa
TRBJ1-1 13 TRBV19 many CASSIVRSTEAFF
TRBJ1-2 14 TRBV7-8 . CASSLQGASYGYTF
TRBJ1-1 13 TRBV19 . CASTRDRSTEAFF
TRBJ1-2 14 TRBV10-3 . CAISDRGGNYGYTF
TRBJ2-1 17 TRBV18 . CASSPSGRTSTYNEQFF
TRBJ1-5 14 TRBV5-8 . CASSWLPYRESQHF
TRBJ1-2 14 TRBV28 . CASSLPSRTAGYTF
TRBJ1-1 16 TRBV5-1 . CASSLQGAGGDTEAFF
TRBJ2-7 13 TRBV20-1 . CSASSALSYEQYF
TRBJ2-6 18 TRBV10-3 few CAISEYGGAWAGANVLTF
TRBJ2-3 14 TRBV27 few CASSFRGGTDTQYF
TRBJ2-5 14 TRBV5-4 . CASSLDPGQETQYF
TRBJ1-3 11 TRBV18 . CASSPGNTIYF
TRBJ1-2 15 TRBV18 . CASSPNKQANYGYTF
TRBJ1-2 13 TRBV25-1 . CASSGQTRTGYTF
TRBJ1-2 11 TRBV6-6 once CASSTGYGYTF
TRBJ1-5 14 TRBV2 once CASRQDYSNQPQHF
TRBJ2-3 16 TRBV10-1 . CASSEPTGSRTDTQYF
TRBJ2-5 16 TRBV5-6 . CASSETLAVLQETQYF
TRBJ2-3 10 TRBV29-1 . CTASTDTQYF
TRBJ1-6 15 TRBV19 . CASSIGVTALSPLHF
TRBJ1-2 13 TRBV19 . CASSTGSRYGYTF
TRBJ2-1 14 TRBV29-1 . CSGSGTSGAREQFF
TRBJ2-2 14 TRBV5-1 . CASSFESGTGELFF
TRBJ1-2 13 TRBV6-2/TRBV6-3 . CASSEDRGYGYTF
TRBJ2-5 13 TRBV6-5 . CASSRGSEETQYF
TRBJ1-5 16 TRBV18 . CASSMTRDSSNQPQHF
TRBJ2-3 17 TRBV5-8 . CASSQSLAETSTDTQYF
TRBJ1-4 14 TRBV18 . CASSPERGYTQLFF
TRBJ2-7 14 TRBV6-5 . CASSYLAPTYEQYF
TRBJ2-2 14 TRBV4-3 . CASSQDASGDKLFF
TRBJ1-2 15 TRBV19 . CASSPWTGKTDGYTF
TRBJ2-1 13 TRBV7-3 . CASSLNLQDEQFF
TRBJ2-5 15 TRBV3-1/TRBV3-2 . CASSHGGVREETQYF
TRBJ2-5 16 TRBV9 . CASSVEVAGRVETQYF
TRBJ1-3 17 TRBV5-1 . CASSLVSGAYSGNTIYF
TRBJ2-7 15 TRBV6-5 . CASSYSRQGTYEQYF
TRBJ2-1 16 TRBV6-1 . CASSVLPGQGKNEQFF
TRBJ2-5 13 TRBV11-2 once CASSRGGVETQYF
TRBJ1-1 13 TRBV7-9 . CASSLVYNTEAFF
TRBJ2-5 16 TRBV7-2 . CASSLARGQVQETQYF
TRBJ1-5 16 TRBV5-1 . CASSLGAGNSNQPQHF
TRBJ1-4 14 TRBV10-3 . CAISLGAGDEKLFF
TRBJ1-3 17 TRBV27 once CASSSYLDRVAGNTIYF
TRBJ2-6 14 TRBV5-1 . CASANYSGANVLTF